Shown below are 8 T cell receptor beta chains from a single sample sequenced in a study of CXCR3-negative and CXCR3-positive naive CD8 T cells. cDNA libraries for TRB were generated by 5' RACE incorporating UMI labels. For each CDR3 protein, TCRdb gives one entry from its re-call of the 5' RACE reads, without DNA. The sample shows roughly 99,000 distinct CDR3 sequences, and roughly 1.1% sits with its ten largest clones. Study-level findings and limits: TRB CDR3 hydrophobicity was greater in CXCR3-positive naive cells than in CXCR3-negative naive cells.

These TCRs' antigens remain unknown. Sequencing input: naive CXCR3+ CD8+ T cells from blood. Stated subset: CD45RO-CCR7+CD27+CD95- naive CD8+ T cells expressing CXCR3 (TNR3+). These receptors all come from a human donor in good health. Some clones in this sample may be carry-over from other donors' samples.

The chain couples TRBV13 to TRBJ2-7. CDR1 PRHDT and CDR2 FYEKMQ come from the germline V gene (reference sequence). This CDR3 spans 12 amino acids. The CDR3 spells CASSYLSYEQYF.

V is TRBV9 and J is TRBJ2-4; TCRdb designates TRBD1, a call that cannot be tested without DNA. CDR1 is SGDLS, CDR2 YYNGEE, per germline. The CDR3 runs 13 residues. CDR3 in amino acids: CASSGGRANIQYF.

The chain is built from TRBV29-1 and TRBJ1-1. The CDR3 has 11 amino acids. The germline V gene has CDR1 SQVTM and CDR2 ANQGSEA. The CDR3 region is CSGSENTEAFF.

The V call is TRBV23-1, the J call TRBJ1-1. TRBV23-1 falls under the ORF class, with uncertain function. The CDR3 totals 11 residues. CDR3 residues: CASSLQTEAFF.

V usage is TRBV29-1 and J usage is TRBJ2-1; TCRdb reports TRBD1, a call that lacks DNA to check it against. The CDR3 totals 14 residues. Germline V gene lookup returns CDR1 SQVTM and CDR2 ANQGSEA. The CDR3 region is CSVAGGTGGNEQFF.

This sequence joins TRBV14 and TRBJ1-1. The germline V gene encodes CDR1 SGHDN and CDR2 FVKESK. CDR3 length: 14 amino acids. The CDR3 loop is CASSQDTAYTEAFF.

The CDR3 sequence is CASSEYSYNEQFF. The V call is TRBV2, the J call TRBJ2-1. This CDR3 contains 13 residues. CDR1 is SNHLY and CDR2 is FYNNEI in the germline V gene.

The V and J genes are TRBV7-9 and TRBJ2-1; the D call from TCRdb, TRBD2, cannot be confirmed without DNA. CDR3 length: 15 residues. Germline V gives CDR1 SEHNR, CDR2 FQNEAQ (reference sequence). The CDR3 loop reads CASSLTSGGSFEQFF.